This T cell receptor (beta chain) stems from a study of cytomegalovirus exposure and HLA in healthy donors (dated by TCRdb to about 2017). Regarding the study in general: An earlier analysis of under 600 of the donors reported more than 250 Gb of sequence data and around 110 million unique TCR beta sequences from about 179 million T cells. To predict cytomegalovirus infection status, the study combined high-throughput TCR immunosequencing, statistical association of individual TCRs with disease status, and machine learning. Of the 300 to 400 genotyped donors, about 84% fell in the genetic ancestry cluster associated with self-reported Caucasian donors. The study aimed to test whether cataloging public T cell receptors could reveal signatures of past pathogen exposure. All discovery cohort repertoires had been generated on a single sequencing platform. Around 320 gigabases of sequencing data and tens of millions of unique TCR sequences were included in an early release covering about 700 HLA-typed donors. A separate validation cohort of over 95 different subjects was used in addition to the approximately 700-subject first cohort. The T cell repertoires of 666 subjects were profiled by immunosequencing and related to cytomegalovirus serostatus. A later genetic analysis used genome-wide SNP genotypes for about 65% of the 666 donors, treating that subset as a discovery cohort. Across 300 to 400 genotyped donors of the cohort, an average of 235,054 unique TCR beta nucleotide sequences per donor were sequenced, and around 20% of those sequences were non-productive. Donor age, sex, ethnicity and CMV serostatus were collected together with the repertoire data. A handful of DR-DQ haplotypes were treated as single units for association and clustering because of strong linkage in the cohort. HLA typing included class I and class II loci at four-digit resolution. Typing coverage differed by locus: A, B, C, DRB1 and DQB1 were typed in roughly 620-640 donors, DQA1 in 522, DPA1 in 600 to 610, and DPB1 in roughly 450. An earlier analysis of approximately 580 of the donors used high-throughput TCR beta sequencing to judge whether each TCR beta V gene segment behaved as functional or pseudogenic. Rather than drawing on any new phenotypic data, the later analysis identified candidate immune exposures from TCR beta sequences and the way those sequences occurred across donors. In a later analysis, previously published TCR beta repertoires from 500 to 750 donors were re-analyzed and high-resolution HLA genotyping was added so that TCR occurrence patterns could be studied. Results the study describes overall, beyond this receptor: According to the authors, the approach could potentially be generalized to other disease states and immunological phenotypes. Specific HLA alleles were associated with around 18,000 TCR beta sequences at a false discovery rate of 0.05 in a later analysis. The study gave a list of over 150 TCR beta chains associated with cytomegalovirus. A further reported finding was that TCR beta sequences accurately predicted the HLA-A and HLA-B alleles for most subjects in the first cohort. While some public TCRs were present in many individuals, most TCR sequences turned up only very rarely across donors. The classifier was reported to diagnose cytomegalovirus status with high specificity and sensitivity in both the original and validation cohorts. Because HLA typing was missing for some donors at each locus, association tests included only the typed subset. In a later analysis, several top co-occurrence clusters were reported to appear linked to parvovirus B19, influenza, CMV and Epstein-Barr virus. A later analysis found that most CMV-associated TCR beta chains appeared HLA-restricted, with HLA associations seemingly driven largely by CMV exposure. The presence/absence analyses assumed that sequencing depth was roughly uniform across donors, and that assumption may not be true. Immune exposure information for the cohort was limited to CMV serostatus. A group of highly shared sequence variants was considered likely to be a technical artifact of the sequencing pipeline. In a later analysis, HLA-associated TCR beta chains showed more clonal expansion and lower generation probabilities than non-associated chains that were equally common. A later analysis found that TCR association rates varied across HLA loci, with DRB1 alleles showing the most associated TCRs and HLA-C alleles the fewest. Because counts were too low, more than 15 rarely observed V segments, including chromosome 9 orphons, were excluded from the earlier analysis of some 540 of the donors. The cohort was sequenced for TCR beta chains only, and without alpha or paired-chain data the features that could be detected were limited. In an earlier analysis of a few hundred of the donors, most TCR beta V segments were observed in productive rearrangements about 87% or about 30% of the time, broadly matching IMGT annotations. When HLA alleles, especially DR and DQ, strongly co-occurred, attributing TCR associations to individual alleles was difficult. According to a later genetic analysis, donors in an Asian-associated ancestry cluster had fewer N-insertions in productive TCRs than the roughly 670-donor mean. Linkage disequilibrium might explain the correlated functional status among segregating V segments, but an unknown experimental factor could not be excluded. In vitro tests confirmed that three of the cytomegalovirus-associated TCR beta chains recognize cytomegalovirus antigens. An association between a missense DCLRE1C variant and V-gene and J-gene trimming of TCR beta chains was found in a later genetic analysis and replicated in an independent cohort. The 87-base-pair reads could not distinguish some IMGT-functional V segments, including TRBV6-2 and TRBV6-3, so those segments were excluded.

Trimming at the junction amounts to 8 bases on V and 6 bases on J, and the germline ends lie 11 bases apart. From the cysteine up to the phenylalanine, the CDR3 has a length of 12 residues. Of the read, only the CDR3 DNA is kept; its 36 bases are in frame from base 1. Sequences SNHLY (CDR1) and FYNNEI (CDR2) are obtained from the germline V gene. Concerning this clone: Its antigen remains unidentified. Nothing much larger sits one base from this clone, and base qualities are not available.

The cohort comprised fewer than 750 healthy bone marrow donors. All cohort members were sampled while nominally healthy, although unrecorded immune exposures were likely present. The donor tested CMV seropositive and was one of the 289 seropositive cohort members. Each donor provided a peripheral blood sample, and peripheral blood mononuclear cells were used for TCR beta sequencing. Genomic DNA extraction from the blood cell samples was performed with the Qiagen DNeasy Blood Extraction Kit. Receptor libraries were prepared by the immunoSEQ multiplex PCR assay. The multiplex PCR relied on a mix of 60 forward primers for TCR Vbeta segments and 13 reverse primers for TCR Jbeta segments. A multiplex PCR assay on genomic DNA amplified the CDR3 region of rearranged TCR beta genes. The amplified TCR beta libraries were sequenced on the Illumina HiSeq System as 87-base-pair reads. The authors' pipeline ran thus. In a later analysis, 77 million or so unique TCR beta chains were counted across the roughly 610 repertoires, and roughly 11 million of these chains were shared by at least two donors. A nearest-neighbor algorithm error-corrected the raw reads and collapsed the reads into unique sequences, merging closely related sequences to remove PCR and sequencing errors. CDR3 sequences were aligned to IMGT reference sequences to assign V, D and J gene segments. Each retained sequence needed at least a six-nucleotide match to both a V gene segment and a J gene segment. A rearrangement was called productive if the CDR3 had no stop codons and remained in frame with V and J, and every other rearrangement was called non-productive. Following IMGT convention, CDR3 was defined as the stretch from the second conserved V-encoded cysteine up to the conserved J-encoded phenylalanine. The earlier analysis of some 600 of the donors excluded sequences that lacked an unambiguous match to a single V gene segment. In an earlier analysis of several hundred of the donors, V segments were called functional above 56.7% productive rearrangements and were called segregating when the between-donor standard deviation exceeded 5%. To diagnose cytomegalovirus status from the catalog of TCR beta chain sequences, a statistical classification framework was built. In a later analysis, TCR nucleotide sequences were compared against IMGT/GENE-DB human TR gene sequences so that V and J genes could be assigned. The TCRdist pipeline was used in a later analysis to assign CDR3 sequences and most-parsimonious VDJ recombination scenarios. A later analysis defined each TCR beta chain by its CDR3 amino acid sequence plus V-gene family, and excluded reads lacking a unique V-gene family. A later analysis removed 592 highly shared, low-generation-probability nucleotide sequences to deal with suspected cross-contamination and a sequencing artifact. In a later analysis, a clonal expansion index for each public chain was calculated from normalized within-repertoire ranks of inferred template counts. A later analysis computed generation probabilities with a VDJ recombination model fitted to out-of-frame rearrangements, and checked the results against IGoR. In a later analysis, hypergeometric tests were used to score TCR-TCR, TCR-HLA and TCR-CMV co-occurrence, with a repertoire-size bias correction applied to TCR pairs. A later analysis estimated false discovery rates by permuting HLA or CMV assignments 20 times. A later analysis grouped co-occurring TCRs with DBSCAN, adding TCRdist sequence similarity when clustering within HLA-allele-positive subsets. Co-occurrence clustering excluded repertoires with fewer than 30,000 or more than 120,000 public chains, plus five with anomalous nucleotide sharing. The immuneACCESS repertoire file appears here via TCRdb, limited to in-frame rearrangements. These files lack a portion of the clones; in checked studies, under half of the deficit traces to unresolved V genes, and the cause of the others is not known. Clone size and the V and J calls come from that table; the DNA yielded D and trimming. This sample gives more than 150,000 clones in total; around four fifths of them show up just once. The top ten clones comprise 1% of the sample.

The sequenced sample was PBMCs. The sequence is built from TRBV2 and TRBJ2-1, and the D gene may be TRBD2, 5 bases matching. The TCR originated in a woman aged 45-65 years in good health and CMV-seropositive. Here the CDR3 is given as CASCPAGNEQFF. The bases read TGTGCCAGCTGCCCTGCGGGCAATGAGCAGTTCTTC.